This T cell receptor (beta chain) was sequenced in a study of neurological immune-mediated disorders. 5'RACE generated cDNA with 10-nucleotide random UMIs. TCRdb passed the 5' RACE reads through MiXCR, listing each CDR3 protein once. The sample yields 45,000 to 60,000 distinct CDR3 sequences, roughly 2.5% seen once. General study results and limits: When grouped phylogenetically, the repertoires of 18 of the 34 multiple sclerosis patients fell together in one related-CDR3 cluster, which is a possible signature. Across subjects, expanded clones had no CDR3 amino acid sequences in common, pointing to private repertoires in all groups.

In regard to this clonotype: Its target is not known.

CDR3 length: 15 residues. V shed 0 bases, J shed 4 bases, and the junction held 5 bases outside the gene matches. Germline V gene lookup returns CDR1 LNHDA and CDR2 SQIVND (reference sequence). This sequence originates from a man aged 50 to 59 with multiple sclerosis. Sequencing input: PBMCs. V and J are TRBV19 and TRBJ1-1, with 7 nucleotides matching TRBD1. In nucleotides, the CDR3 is TGTGCCAGTAGTATAGATCGTACAGGGGCCACTGAAGCTTTCTTT. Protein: CASSIDRTGATEAFF.